Below are 5 T cell receptor beta chains sequenced from a single sample in a study of identical twins (dated by TCRdb to 2016 to 2018). Library creation used 5' RACE. Sequencing relied on an Illumina HiSeq 2000. Clones were called with MiXCR by TCRdb after fastp trimmed the public reads at Q25, and only in-frame beta chains were retained. Records with the same CDR3 protein are collapsed into one entry carrying the most frequent genes and DNA. The sample contains 460,000 or so distinct CDR3 sequences, about 14% of them found a single time. About 0.52% of the sample goes to the ten largest clones. These sequences were also reported in another study, on yellow fever vaccine responses in identical twins.

Sequenced input: CD4+ T cells sorted from blood. The source of these receptors is a woman aged 18 to 35 in good health.

A few counts support this clonotype. This rearrangement joins TRBV24-1 to TRBJ1-2; D is ambiguous. Trimming pared 4 bases from V and 3 bases from J, leaving 14 bases between. Germline V lookup: CDR1 KGHDR, CDR2 SFDVKD. This CDR3 comprises 15 residues. The CDR3 region is CATSDPRARYYGYTF. DNA of the CDR3: TGTGCCACCAGTGACCCTCGGGCTCGGTACTATGGCTACACCTTC.

This clonotype has more than one count but fewer than ten. This chain joins TRBV9 and TRBJ2-1; 11 bases map to TRBD2. This CDR3 has 15 amino acids. V lost 4 bases to trimming and J lost 8 bases; unmatched junction nucleotides: 8. Germline assignment: CDR1 SGDLS and CDR2 YYNGEE. The CDR3 DNA sequence: TGTGCCAGCAGCACCCGACTAGCGGGGATCGATGAGCAGTTCTTC. It specifies CASSTRLAGIDEQFF.

There are a few counts of this clonotype. The V call is TRBV4-3, the J call TRBJ2-3; 12 bases are a match to TRBD2. The length of the CDR3 is 16 residues. Germline-derived CDR1 and CDR2 are LGHNA and YSLEER. V shed 0 bases and J 6 bases; nucleotides not matched to a gene: 4. The CDR3 protein is CASSQDASGRGDTQYF. CDR3 nucleotide sequence: TGCGCCAGCAGCCAAGATGCTAGCGGGAGGGGCGATACGCAGTATTTT.

This clonotype was recorded a few times. The V and J genes are TRBV7-2 and TRBJ2-5; possible D gene TRBD2, 6 bases. The CDR3 runs to 15 residues. The germline CDR1 and CDR2 sequences are SGHTA and FQGNSA. V was shortened by 1 base and J by 5 bases, with 14 bases between the two germline ends. CDR3 residues: CASSLGSGRWETQYF. DNA of the CDR3: TGTGCCAGCAGCTTAGGTTCCGGGAGATGGGAGACCCAGTACTTC.

The chain is built from TRBV10-3 and TRBJ2-2; 11 nucleotides agree with TRBD2. The CDR3 sequence is 16 residues long. Germline V gene data show CDR1 as ENHRY and CDR2 as SYGVKD. The V and J ends lost 5 bases and 3 bases, in that order; junction bases with no gene match: 5. CDR3 loop: CAISPSGRRDTGELFF. The CDR3 DNA sequence: TGTGCCATCAGTCCTAGCGGGAGGCGGGACACCGGGGAGCTGTTTTTT.